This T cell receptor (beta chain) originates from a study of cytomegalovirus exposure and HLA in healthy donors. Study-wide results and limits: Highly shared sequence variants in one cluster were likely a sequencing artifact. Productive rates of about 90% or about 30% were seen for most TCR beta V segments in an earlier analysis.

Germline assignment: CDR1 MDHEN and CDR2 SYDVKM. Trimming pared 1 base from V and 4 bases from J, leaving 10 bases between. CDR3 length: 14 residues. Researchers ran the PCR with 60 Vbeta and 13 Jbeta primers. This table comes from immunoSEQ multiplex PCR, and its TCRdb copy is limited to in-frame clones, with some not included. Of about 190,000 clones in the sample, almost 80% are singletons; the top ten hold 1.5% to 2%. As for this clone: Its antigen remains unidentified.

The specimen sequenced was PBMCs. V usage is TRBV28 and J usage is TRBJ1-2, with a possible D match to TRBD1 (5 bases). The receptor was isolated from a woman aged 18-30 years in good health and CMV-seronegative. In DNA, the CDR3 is TGTGCCAGCAGTTTATCAGGGCCGTCCTATGGCTACACCTTC. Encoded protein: CASSLSGPSYGYTF.